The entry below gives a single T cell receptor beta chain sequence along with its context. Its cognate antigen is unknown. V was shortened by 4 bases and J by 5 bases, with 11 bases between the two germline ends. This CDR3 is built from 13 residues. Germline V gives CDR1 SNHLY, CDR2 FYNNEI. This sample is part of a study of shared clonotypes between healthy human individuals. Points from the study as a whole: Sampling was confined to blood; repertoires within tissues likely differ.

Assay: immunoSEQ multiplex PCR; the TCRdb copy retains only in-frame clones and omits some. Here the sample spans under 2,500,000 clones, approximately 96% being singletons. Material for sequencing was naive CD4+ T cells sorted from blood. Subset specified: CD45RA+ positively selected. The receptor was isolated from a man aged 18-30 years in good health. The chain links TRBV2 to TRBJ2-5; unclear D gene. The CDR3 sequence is CASSGGVHETQYF. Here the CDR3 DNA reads TGTGCCAGCAGTGGGGGTGTCCACGAGACCCAGTACTTC.